This T cell receptor beta chain came from a study of blood T cell repertoires in COVID-19. Across the whole study: Donors in the United States, Italy and Spain gave samples during acute or convalescent COVID-19. PBMCs, B-cell-depleted T cells, or T cells were the source of the cDNA or gDNA that made up the material.

The CDR3 consists of 15 residues. In germline, CDR1 is SGHNT, CDR2 YYREEE (reference sequence). V gave up 5 bases and J gave up 4 bases; unmatched junction bases: 10. Source study methods: Researchers report that nucleated cell counts were estimated from reference gene primer amplification. Method: immunoSEQ multiplex PCR; TCRdb's copy keeps in-frame clones and lacks some. From that table come the V and J calls and clone size; the DNA was used to work out D and trimming. The table lists 35,000 to 50,000 clones, about 85% of them singletons. This chain joins TRBV5-4 and TRBJ1-2, with 8 bases identical to TRBD1. The sample was peripheral blood. The sequence came from a woman between 65 and 79 years old in a cohort sampled during active COVID-19. CDR3 in DNA: TGTGCCAGCAGACAAGATGAAACAGGGGGCTATGGCTACACCTTC. Its protein product is CASRQDETGGYGYTF.